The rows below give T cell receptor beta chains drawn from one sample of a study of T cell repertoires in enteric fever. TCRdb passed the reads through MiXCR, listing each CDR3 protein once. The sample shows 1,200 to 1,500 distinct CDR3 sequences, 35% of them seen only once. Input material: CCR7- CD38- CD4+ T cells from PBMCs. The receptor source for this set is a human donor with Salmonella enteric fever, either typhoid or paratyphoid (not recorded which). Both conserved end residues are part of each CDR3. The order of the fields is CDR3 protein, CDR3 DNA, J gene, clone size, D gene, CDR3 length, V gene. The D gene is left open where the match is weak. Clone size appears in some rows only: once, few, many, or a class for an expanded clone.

CASSLDPGRNDEQFF | TGCGCCAGCAGCTTGGATCCGGGGAGAAACGATGAGCAGTTCTTC | TRBJ2-1 | medium-sized | . | 15 | TRBV5-1
CASSPPSGGVNQPQHF | TGTGCCAGCTCACCGCCTAGCGGGGGAGTCAATCAGCCCCAGCATTTT | TRBJ1-5 | . | . | 16 | TRBV18
CASSLELAGGTGELFF | TGTGCCAGCAGCTTAGAACTAGCGGGCGGGACCGGGGAGCTGTTTTTT | TRBJ2-2 | medium-sized | TRBD2 | 16 | TRBV7-7
CASGDREGEQYF | TGCGCCAGCGGTGACAGGGAAGGCGAGCAGTACTTC | TRBJ2-7 | large | TRBD1 | 12 | TRBV5-1
CASSLGQGGNEQFF | TGTGCCAGCAGCTTAGGACAGGGTGGCAATGAGCAGTTCTTC | TRBJ2-1 | medium-sized | TRBD1 | 14 | TRBV7-9
CASNSGNSYEQYF | TGCGCCAGCAATTCGGGTAACTCCTACGAGCAGTACTTC | TRBJ2-7 | large | . | 13 | TRBV5-1
CATSANELGVETQYF | TGTGCCACCAGTGCCAATGAGTTGGGCGTCGAGACCCAGTACTTC | TRBJ2-5 | medium-sized | . | 15 | TRBV24-1
CATSSQSGDTQYF | TGTGCCACCAGCAGTCAGAGCGGGGATACGCAGTATTTT | TRBJ2-3 | medium-sized | . | 13 | TRBV15
CASSPAGGIYNEQFF | TGCGCCAGCAGCCCTGCCGGGGGAATCTACAATGAGCAGTTCTTC | TRBJ2-1 | medium-sized | . | 15 | TRBV5-1
CSVPKAGETQYF | TGCAGCGTTCCTAAAGCGGGAGAGACCCAGTACTTC | TRBJ2-5 | . | . | 12 | TRBV29-1
CASSPGLAGGDYQETQYF | TGTGCCAGCAGCCCCGGACTAGCGGGAGGCGACTACCAAGAGACCCAGTACTTC | TRBJ2-5 | large | TRBD2 | 18 | TRBV7-9
CASNKTLAALYNEQFF | TGTGCCAGCAACAAAACCTTAGCGGCCCTGTACAATGAGCAGTTCTTC | TRBJ2-1 | large | . | 16 | TRBV21-1
CASASGNMNTEAFF | TGCGCCAGCGCCTCGGGGAACATGAACACTGAAGCTTTCTTT | TRBJ1-1 | medium-sized | . | 14 | TRBV5-1
CASSPHVSGFQETQYF | TGTGCCAGCAGCCCCCATGTTAGCGGATTCCAAGAGACCCAGTACTTC | TRBJ2-5 | . | . | 16 | TRBV7-9
CASAEQGPNTEAFF | TGCGCCAGCGCGGAACAAGGACCGAACACTGAAGCTTTCTTT | TRBJ1-1 | . | . | 14 | TRBV5-1
CSVTVNSYNEQFF | TGCAGCGTAACCGTGAACTCCTACAATGAGCAGTTCTTC | TRBJ2-1 | few | . | 13 | TRBV29-1
CASRPSGSTYEQYF | TGTGCCAGCAGGCCCAGCGGGAGTACCTACGAGCAGTACTTC | TRBJ2-7 | medium-sized | TRBD2 | 14 | TRBV6-6
CASSSWHGDGELFF | TGTGCCAGCAGCTCCTGGCACGGCGACGGGGAGCTGTTTTTT | TRBJ2-2 | . | . | 14 | TRBV7-8
CASSSSGTSGRPDTQYF | TGCGCCAGCAGCTCTTCCGGGACTAGCGGGAGGCCAGATACGCAGTATTTT | TRBJ2-3 | . | TRBD2 | 17 | TRBV5-1
CASSLDRDSRRYF | TGCGCCAGCAGCTTGGACCGGGACAGCCGTCGATACTTC | TRBJ2-7 | medium-sized | TRBD1 | 13 | TRBV5-1
CASGRETGRAFF | TGTGCTAGTGGCCGCGAGACAGGGCGAGCTTTCTTT | TRBJ1-1 | . | TRBD1 | 12 | TRBV12-5
CASSSPGQGAYEQYF | TGTGCCAGCAGCTCCCCGGGACAGGGGGCCTACGAGCAGTACTTC | TRBJ2-7 | few | TRBD1 | 15 | TRBV7-6
CASSPPSGGVNQPRHF | TGTGCCAGCTCACCGCCTAGCGGGGGAGTCAATCAGCCCCGGCATTTT | TRBJ1-5 | . | . | 16 | TRBV18
CASIPGQGWNIQYF | TGTGCCAGCATACCCGGCCAGGGGTGGAACATTCAGTACTTC | TRBJ2-4 | . | . | 14 | TRBV6-1
CASSLHRNPGNEQFF | TGTGCCAGCAGCTTACACAGAAACCCAGGCAATGAGCAGTTCTTC | TRBJ2-1 | . | . | 15 | TRBV7-9
CASSLSFKGQGNYGYTF | TGTGCCAGCAGTTTATCCTTCAAGGGACAGGGTAACTATGGCTACACCTTC | TRBJ1-2 | . | TRBD1 | 17 | TRBV27
CASSLDVAGYNEQFF | TGCGCCAGCAGCTTGGATGTAGCGGGGTACAATGAGCAGTTCTTC | TRBJ2-1 | . | TRBD2 | 15 | TRBV5-1
CASSLDQIGELFF | TGTGCCAGCAGCTTAGATCAGATCGGGGAGCTGTTTTTT | TRBJ2-2 | . | . | 13 | TRBV11-2
CASSFGTKVGTF | TGTGCCAGCAGCTTCGGGACAAAAGTAGGCACCTTC | TRBJ1-2 | large | . | 12 | TRBV5-6
CASSATVGFEKLFF | TGCGCCAGCAGCGCGACAGTGGGATTTGAAAAACTGTTTTTT | TRBJ1-4 | medium-sized | . | 14 | TRBV5-1